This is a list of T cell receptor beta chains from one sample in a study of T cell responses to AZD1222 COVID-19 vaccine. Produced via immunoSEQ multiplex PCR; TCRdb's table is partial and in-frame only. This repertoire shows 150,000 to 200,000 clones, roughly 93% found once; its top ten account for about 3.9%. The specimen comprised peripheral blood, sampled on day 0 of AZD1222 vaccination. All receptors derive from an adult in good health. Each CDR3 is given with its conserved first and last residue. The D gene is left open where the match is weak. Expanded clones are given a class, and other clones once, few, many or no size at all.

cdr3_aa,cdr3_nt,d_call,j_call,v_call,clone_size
CASSTSPTRQGAPNSPLHF,TGCGCCAGCAGTACCTCCCCGACCCGTCAGGGGGCCCCTAATTCACCCCTCCACTTT,TRBD1,TRBJ1-6,TRBV10-2,once
CASSPRGAHEQFF,TGTGCCAGCAGCCCCCGGGGTGCCCATGAGCAGTTCTTC,NA,TRBJ2-1,TRBV11-3,NA
CASSYQTRRTDTQYF,TGTGCCAGCAGTTACCAGACTAGACGGACAGATACGCAGTATTTT,NA,TRBJ2-3,TRBV6-2/TRBV6-3,NA
CASSQVLADTQYF,TGTGCCAGCAGCCAAGTGTTGGCAGATACGCAGTATTTT,NA,TRBJ2-3,TRBV3-1/TRBV3-2,NA
CASSAPSNGENTGELFF,TGTGCCAGCAGTGCTCCCTCCAACGGAGAAAACACCGGGGAGCTGTTTTTT,NA,TRBJ2-2,TRBV6-4,NA
CASSLTGGYTDTQYF,TGTGCCAGCAGCCTCACAGGGGGCTACACAGATACGCAGTATTTT,TRBD1,TRBJ2-3,TRBV3-1/TRBV3-2,NA
CASSPQVGGPNEQFF,TGTGCCAGCAGCCCCCAAGTGGGGGGGCCTAATGAGCAGTTCTTC,NA,TRBJ2-1,TRBV9,NA
CASSRDGTYNSPLHF,TGTGCCAGCAGTAGAGACGGTACCTATAATTCACCCCTCCACTTT,NA,TRBJ1-6,TRBV27,NA
CASSLETGPFTEAFF,TGTGCCAGCAGCTTAGAAACAGGACCTTTCACTGAAGCTTTCTTT,NA,TRBJ1-1,TRBV7-6,NA
CASSQVSGDNEKLFF,TGTGCCAGCAGCCAGGTTTCGGGGGATAATGAAAAACTGTTTTTT,NA,TRBJ1-4,TRBV4-2,NA
CASNHRARDTEAFF,TGTGCCAGCAACCACAGGGCGAGGGATACTGAAGCTTTCTTT,NA,TRBJ1-1,TRBV6-5,NA
CAWSVVGRIYGYTF,TGTGCCTGGAGTGTAGTGGGCAGGATCTATGGCTACACCTTC,NA,TRBJ1-2,TRBV30,NA
CASSLATGAPDTEAFF,TGTGCCAGCAGCTTAGCGACCGGGGCACCGGACACTGAAGCTTTCTTT,NA,TRBJ1-1,TRBV13,NA
CATSLGQNFYGYTF,TGTGCCACAAGCCTCGGACAGAATTTCTATGGCTACACCTTC,NA,TRBJ1-2,TRBV6-5,NA
CASSLDGPRRIAQYF,TGTGCCAGTAGTCTGGACGGTCCCCGTCGGATCGCGCAGTATTTT,NA,TRBJ2-3,TRBV19,once
CASSPPTLLGSNEQFF,TGTGCCAGCTCACCACCTACATTACTGGGTTCCAATGAGCAGTTCTTC,NA,TRBJ2-1,TRBV18,NA
CASSPRGGGTYEQYF,TGTGCCAGCTCACCTCGAGGGGGGGGTACCTACGAGCAGTACTTC,NA,TRBJ2-7,TRBV18,NA
CASSLARTGGSAGELFF,TGTGCCAGCAGCTTAGCGAGGACAGGGGGCTCCGCCGGGGAGCTGTTTTTT,TRBD1,TRBJ2-2,TRBV7-8,NA
CASRSQGLYNEQFF,TGTGCCAGCAGGAGCCAGGGGTTATACAATGAGCAGTTCTTC,NA,TRBJ2-1,TRBV3-1/TRBV3-2,NA
CASSLYWGNTEAFF,TGTGCCAGCAGTTTATACTGGGGGAACACTGAAGCTTTCTTT,NA,TRBJ1-1,TRBV27,NA
CASSISTDHYGYTF,TGTGCCAGTAGTATCTCGACCGACCACTATGGCTACACCTTC,NA,TRBJ1-2,TRBV19,NA
CASSLGRTGTGGFLAFF,TGTGCCAGCAGCTTAGGAAGAACCGGGACAGGGGGCTTTCTAGCTTTCTTT,TRBD1,TRBJ1-1,TRBV7-9,NA